Listed here is a single TCR beta chain. The sample is drawn from a study of blood T cells in healthy people across ages. A second about 7 to 11 cycle PCR used barcoded and J-beta primers. Per sample, CDR3-containing paired-end reads numbered at least 2.5 million. Each CDR3 protein gets one entry after TCRdb re-called the 5' RACE reads with MiXCR. The sample records fewer than 800,000 distinct CDR3 sequences, 45% to 50% being singletons. There were at least 6 micrograms of total RNA extracted from every sample. This CDR3 comprises 14 residues. V shed 6 bases and J 9 bases; nucleotides not matched to a gene: 11.

This receptor was identified in a woman aged 60-70 years in good health. The V gene is TRBV12-3 or TRBV12-4, the J gene TRBJ2-7, with TRBD1 identical over 10 bases. What was sequenced was blood. CDR3 sequence: CASSEGQGLLGQYF. CDR3 nucleotides: TGTGCCAGCAGCGAGGGACAGGGGCTTCTTGGGCAGTACTTC.